Below, 21 T cell receptor beta chains from the same sample are listed, as sequenced in a study of cytomegalovirus exposure and HLA in healthy donors. The PCR made use of 60 Vbeta and 13 Jbeta primers. Method: immunoSEQ multiplex PCR; TCRdb's copy keeps in-frame clones and lacks some. Among 85,000 to 130,000 clones listed, more than 70% were seen once. The specimen sequenced was PBMCs. The receptors shown here come from a man aged 40-50 years in good health and CMV-seronegative.

V usage is TRBV5-3 and J usage is TRBJ1-2, with D unresolved. TRBV5-3 is classed as an ORF, of uncertain function. The CDR3 consists of 12 residues. The V gene lost 3 bases and the J gene lost 7 bases, with 10 bases spanning the gap. The CDR3 spells CARSYLGSGYTF. In DNA, the CDR3 is TGTGCCAGAAGCTACCTAGGATCTGGCTACACCTTC.

The V call is TRBV19, the J call TRBJ1-5; 9 positions match TRBD1. The CDR3 contains 17 residues. The J segment lost 2 bases and the V segment lost 5 bases, leaving 10 bases of the junction unmatched. The germline V gene has CDR1 LNHDA and CDR2 SQIVND (reference sequence). CDR3 sequence reads: CASSVTWDRVGNQPQHF. The CDR3 bases are TGTGCCAGTAGTGTCACCTGGGACAGGGTTGGCAATCAGCCCCAGCATTTT.

This clone showed up just once. V and J are TRBV15 and TRBJ1-6; D is perhaps TRBD1 (5 bases). Germline V gene sequence: CDR1 LNHNV, CDR2 YYDKDF (reference sequence). Trimming removed 9 bases from V and 5 bases from J, with 8 bases in between. This CDR3 has 12 amino acids. The CDR3 bases are TGTGCCACGACAGTTGATAATTCACCCCTCCACTTT. Translated: CATTVDNSPLHF.

This chain uses TRBV19 with TRBJ1-2; 9 nucleotides align to TRBD1. The CDR3 totals 17 residues. J was trimmed by 5 bases and V by 4 bases; bases with no gene match: 14. Looked up from germline, CDR1 is LNHDA and CDR2 is SQIVND (reference sequence). The CDR3 here is CASSTSPGTGTGYGYTF. The CDR3 DNA reads TGTGCCAGTAGTACGTCTCCCGGGACAGGGACAGGATATGGCTACACCTTC.

The V gene is TRBV5-1, the J gene TRBJ2-5; 8 positions match TRBD1. The V gene's germline CDR1 is SGHRS and CDR2 YFSETQ. The CDR3 loop spans 16 amino acids. V lost 4 bases to trimming and J lost 5 bases; unmatched junction nucleotides: 13. CDR3 in amino acids: CASSQAGGAEWETQYF. The CDR3 region has the DNA TGCGCCAGCAGCCAGGCAGGGGGCGCAGAATGGGAGACCCAGTACTTC.

CDR3 loop: CASGLAGATGELFF. CDR3 coding DNA: TGCGCCAGTGGACTAGCGGGGGCCACCGGGGAGCTGTTTTTT. The rearrangement joins TRBV5-1 to TRBJ2-2; 13 bases line up with TRBD2. Per germline, CDR1 SGHRS and CDR2 YFSETQ. Unmatched junction bases numbered 2, after V lost 8 bases and J lost 4 bases. The CDR3 has 14 residues.

This chain links TRBV7-7 with TRBJ2-5, with TRBD2 matching 13 bases. The length of the CDR3 is 15 residues. Per the germline V gene, CDR1 is SSHAT and CDR2 is FNYEAQ (reference sequence). The junction had 4 bases not matched to a gene; V was cut back by 5 bases and J by 4 bases. The CDR3 region is CASSPRLAGGETQYF. CDR3 DNA: TGTGCCAGCAGCCCGAGACTAGCGGGGGGAGAGACCCAGTACTTC.

This clone came up once. This sequence joins TRBV6-1 and TRBJ1-6, with D uncertain. Germline-derived CDR1 and CDR2 are MNHNS and SASEGT. The length of the CDR3 is 14 residues. The ends were cut back, 4 bases at V and 9 bases at J, with 13 bases in the middle. The CDR3 bases are TGTGCCAGCAGTGGCGGGGTATCCGGTTCACCCCTCCACTTT. Translating gives CASSGGVSGSPLHF.

The chain uses TRBV29-1 and TRBJ1-1, with D possibly being TRBD1 (5 bases). From germline, CDR1 is SQVTM and CDR2 ANQGSEA. CDR3 length: 13 amino acids. V shed 8 bases and J shed 1 base, with 14 bases lying between them. The CDR3 nucleotides are TGCAGCCTAAGGGAGGGGCAGAACACTGAAGCTTTCTTT. Translating gives CSLREGQNTEAFF. Filled out from reference TRBV29-1 and TRBJ1-1, the complete variable domain reads SAVISQKPSRDICQRGTSLTIQCQVDSQVTMMFWYRQQPGQSLTLIATANQGSEATYESGFVIDKFPISRPNLTFSTLTVSNMSPEDSSIYLCSLREGQNTEAFFGQGTRLTVV.

The chain employs TRBV5-1 and TRBJ1-4; D is possibly TRBD1 (6 bases). V was pared by 3 bases and J by 7 bases, with 13 bases between. The CDR3 covers 14 residues. Germline V lookup: CDR1 SGHRS, CDR2 YFSETQ. The CDR3 reads CASSSGGGGEKLFF. The CDR3 nucleotides read TGCGCCAGCAGCTCTGGGGGAGGGGGTGAAAAACTGTTTTTT.

This clone was seen more than once but under ten times. The V call is TRBV5-4, the J call TRBJ2-3, with TRBD2 matching 8 bases. J lost 9 bases, V lost 4 bases, and 7 bases had no gene match. CDR1 is SGHNT, CDR2 YYREEE, per germline (reference sequence). The CDR3 sequence is 13 residues long. CDR3 sequence: CASSPTGLETQYF. In DNA, the CDR3 is TGTGCCAGCAGCCCAACGGGACTAGAAACGCAGTATTTT. The variable domain in full, completed from reference TRBV5-4 and TRBJ2-3, reads ETGVTQSPTHLIKTRGQQVTLRCSSQSGHNTVSWYQQALGQGPQFIFQYYREEENGRGNFPPRFSGLQFPNYSSELNVNALELDDSALYLCASSPTGLETQYFGPGTRLTVL.

This chain links TRBV15 with TRBJ2-1, with D perhaps matching TRBD1 (5 bases). Germline lookup yields CDR1 LNHNV and CDR2 YYDKDF (reference sequence). V gave up 0 bases and J gave up 0 bases, with 6 bases separating them. The CDR3 runs to 15 residues. The CDR3 loop reads CATSRDDSSYNEQFF. The CDR3 DNA sequence: TGTGCCACCAGCAGAGATGACAGCTCCTACAATGAGCAGTTCTTC.

The CDR3 loop reads CASSLTDRLPYEQYF. CDR3 nucleotides: TGTGCCAGCAGCTTAACGGACAGGTTACCCTACGAGCAGTACTTC. V and J are TRBV7-8 and TRBJ2-7; 7 bases agree with TRBD1. Germline V lookup: CDR1 SGHVS, CDR2 FQNEAQ. This CDR3 is built from 15 residues. V was pared by 2 bases and J by 2 bases, with 6 bases of the junction left unmatched.

The genes are TRBV9 and TRBJ2-1, with 15 bases aligning to TRBD2. The trim removed 6 bases at V and 9 bases at J, leaving 10 bases unmatched. The CDR3 covers 16 residues. Germline lookup yields CDR1 SGDLS and CDR2 YYNGEE. CDR3 sequence reads: CASTAGLAGGHGEQFF. The CDR3 region has the DNA TGTGCCAGCACCGCTGGACTAGCGGGGGGGCATGGTGAGCAGTTCTTC.

The chain combines TRBV5-6 with TRBJ1-3; D remains unclear. This CDR3 comprises 15 residues. Germline V gene lookup returns CDR1 SGHDT and CDR2 YYEEEE. Trimming took off 4 bases at V and 0 bases at J, with 11 bases between the two ends. This CDR3 reads CASSPTGVSGNTIYF. In nucleotides, the CDR3 is TGTGCCAGCAGCCCTACCGGGGTCTCTGGAAACACCATATATTTT.

The CDR3: CASSLDRGRWYEQYF. The CDR3 DNA sequence: TGTGCCAGCAGCTTGGACAGGGGGCGTTGGTACGAGCAGTACTTC. The chain couples TRBV5-4 to TRBJ2-5, with 9 bases matching TRBD1. The DNA end favors TRBJ2-7, so the J call may be wrong. Per the germline V gene, CDR1 is SGHNT and CDR2 is YYREEE (reference sequence). The CDR3 is 15 residues long.

The gene calls are TRBV25-1 and TRBJ2-6; TRBD1 is a possible D gene (6 bases). CDR1 is MGHDK, CDR2 SYGVNS, per germline. This CDR3 comprises 15 residues. V dropped 5 bases and J dropped 2 bases, with 10 bases sitting between them. CDR3 bases: TGTGCCAGCAGTTTTAACAGGGCTGGGGCCAACGTCCTGACTTTC. As protein: CASSFNRAGANVLTF.

This chain connects TRBV9 to TRBJ2-4; TRBD2 aligns across 12 bases. The trim removed 0 bases at V and 1 base at J, leaving 5 bases unmatched. CDR3 length equals 18 residues. Germline CDR1 reads SGDLS; CDR2 reads YYNGEE. In DNA, the CDR3 is TGTGCCAGCAGCGTAGGACTAGCGGGGGACGTGGCCAAAAACATTCAGTACTTC. It specifies CASSVGLAGDVAKNIQYF.

A remark on this clone: The sample holds other DNA sequences that translate to the same CDR3. The chain uses TRBV4-2 and TRBJ2-2; weak D call: TRBD1 (7 bases). The CDR3 totals 16 residues. Germline-derived CDR1 and CDR2 are LGHNA and YNFKEQ. V gave up 3 bases and J gave up 3 bases, with 14 bases separating them. CDR3 in amino acids: CASSQEGASHTGELFF. For the CDR3, the DNA is TGTGCCAGCAGCCAGGAGGGGGCCAGCCACACCGGGGAGCTGTTTTTT.

The genes are TRBV19 and TRBJ1-2; 7 bases line up with TRBD1. There are 14 residues in the CDR3. V lost 5 bases to trimming and J lost 2 bases; unmatched junction nucleotides: 5. Germline CDR1 LNHDA, CDR2 SQIVND (reference sequence). This chain's CDR3 is CASSAGTENYGYTF. DNA of the CDR3: TGTGCCAGTAGTGCCGGGACAGAAAACTATGGCTACACCTTC.

The rearrangement joins TRBV6-1 to TRBJ2-1, with a possible D match to TRBD1 (6 bases). The CDR3 spans 14 residues. Trimming took 9 bases from V and 2 from J, leaving 14 bases between them. Per the germline V gene, CDR1 is MNHNS and CDR2 is SASEGT. DNA of the CDR3: TGTGCCAGTCACAGGGAACCTCCCTACAATGAGCAGTTCTTC. Its protein is CASHREPPYNEQFF.